The next 18 T cell receptor beta chains were all read from a single sample in a study of blood T cells in healthy people across ages (dated by TCRdb to between 2014 and 2016). Library method: 5' RACE. Instrument used: Illumina HiSeq 2500. A second PCR of roughly 6 to 11 cycles was performed with a sample-barcoded 5' primer and a J-beta primer mix. The raw public data were reprocessed by TCRdb itself: fastp quality trimming at Q25, MiXCR clonotype calling, in-frame beta chains only. All rows with the same CDR3 protein become a single entry with the most common DNA and genes. Present in this sample are 700,000 to 950,000 distinct CDR3 sequences, roughly 41% of which were seen just once. Around 20% of the sample belongs to the ten largest clones. The sequenced sample consisted of blood. These receptors were obtained from a woman in her fifties or sixties in good health.

This clonotype showed up just a few times. The V and J genes are TRBV7-9 and TRBJ2-3; possibly TRBD1 for D (6 bases). V was trimmed by 6 bases and J by 2 bases, leaving 15 bases between them. CDR1 is SEHNR and CDR2 is FQNEAQ in the germline V gene (reference sequence). This CDR3 contains 15 residues. DNA for the CDR3: TGTGCCAGCAGTTGGCAGGGGTCCAACACAGATACGCAGTATTTT. This translates into CASSWQGSNTDTQYF.

The table lists this clonotype with a few counts. V is TRBV6-6 and J is TRBJ2-7; D is possibly TRBD1 or TRBD2 (5 bases each). Trimming shortened V by 6 bases and J by 5 bases, and 20 bases separated the two germline ends. CDR3 length: 15 residues. The germline gives CDR1 MNHNY, CDR2 SVGAGI (reference sequence). The CDR3 loop is CASRPSGPGSHEQYF. CDR3 nucleotides: TGTGCCAGCAGGCCCTCGGGACCCGGATCCCACGAGCAGTACTTC.

As to this clonotype: A clone one base away is much larger, so this may be a read error. The J gene is TRBJ1-5, the V gene TRBV28; TRBD1 matches 9 bases. Trimming at V came to 11 bases and at J to 2 bases, leaving 16 bases not matched to a gene. The germline CDR1 and CDR2 sequences are MDHEN and SYDVKM. There are 17 residues in the CDR3. Here the CDR3 DNA reads TGTGCCGGCGGGACAGGGAGGTTCGGTGAAGGCAATCAGCCCCAGCATTTT. This gives the protein CAGGTGRFGEGNQPQHF.

CDR3 bases: TGTGCCAGCAGCACCGGGACAGGGCCCGGGCGAGAGACCCAGTACTTC. It translates to CASSTGTGPGRETQYF. The J gene is TRBJ2-7, the V gene TRBV3-1; 9 positions match TRBD1. The J call is doubtful: the DNA matches TRBJ2-5 better. CDR1 and CDR2 from the germline V gene are LGHDT and YNNKEL (reference sequence). There are 16 residues in the CDR3.

The V and J genes are TRBV5-1 and TRBJ1-6, with 9 bases identical to TRBD1. There are 15 residues in the CDR3. Germline CDR1 is SGHRS and CDR2 is YFSETQ. V gave up 4 bases and J gave up 7 bases; unmatched junction bases: 6. For the CDR3, the DNA is TGCGCCAGCAGCGGAACCGGGACAGGGAATTCACCCCTCCACTTT. Protein product: CASSGTGTGNSPLHF. Complete variable domain (other parts from reference TRBV5-1 and TRBJ1-6): KAGVTQTPRYLIKTRGQQVTLSCSPISGHRSVSWYQQTPGQGLQFLFEYFSETQRNKGNFPGRFSGRQFSNSRSEMNVSTLELGDSALYLCASSGTGTGNSPLHFGNGTRLTVT.

V is TRBV29-1 and J is TRBJ2-1; D not certain. The CDR3 spans 15 residues. V was shortened by 0 bases and J by 2 bases, with 11 bases between the two germline ends. Germline CDR1 is SQVTM and CDR2 is ANQGSEA. The CDR3 nucleotides are TGCAGCGTTGAAGACGGAACGGATACCTACAATGAGCAGTTCTTC. This translates into CSVEDGTDTYNEQFF.

This chain links TRBV6-5 with TRBJ2-1; 8 nucleotides line up with TRBD1. Trimming at V came to 5 bases and at J to 10 bases, leaving 16 bases not matched to a gene. Germline V lookup: CDR1 MNHEY, CDR2 SVGAGI. The CDR3 totals 16 residues. CDR3 coding DNA: TGTGCCAGCAGTCGGACAGGGTCTTTTAGCTCCTACGAGCAGTTCTTC. This translates into CASSRTGSFSSYEQFF.

The chain couples TRBV20-1 to TRBJ2-7; TRBD1 aligns across 7 bases. J lost 0 bases, V lost 1 base, and 6 bases had no gene match. This CDR3 has 15 residues. CDR1 is DFQATT, CDR2 SNEGSKA, per germline (reference sequence). The CDR3: CSARVGQKTSYEQYF. CDR3 nucleotide sequence: TGCAGTGCTAGAGTGGGACAGAAGACCTCCTACGAGCAGTACTTC.

The chain recombines TRBV7-3 with TRBJ2-1, with D hard to call. This CDR3 is 12 amino acids long. Germline-derived CDR1 and CDR2 are SGHTA and FQGTGA. The V and J ends lost 3 bases and 7 bases respectively, with 7 bases between them. DNA for the CDR3: TGTGCCAGCAGCTTTGGGAAAAATGAGCAGTTCTTC. This gives the protein CASSFGKNEQFF.

This chain links TRBV18 with TRBJ2-3; 9 bases are shared with TRBD2. V trimming: 0 bases; J trimming: 7 bases; junction bases outside the gene matches: 5. Germline V gene sequence: CDR1 KGHSH, CDR2 LQKENI. CDR3 size: 15 residues. The CDR3, as DNA: TGTGCCAGCTCACCACCGCTAGCGGGGACAAATACGCAGTATTTT. Translation gives CASSPPLAGTNTQYF.

On this clonotype itself: This may be a read error: a much more frequent sequence differs by one nucleotide. This chain connects TRBV27 to TRBJ2-5, with D maybe TRBD2 (6 bases). The CDR3 is 16 amino acids. Per the germline V gene, CDR1 is MNHEY and CDR2 is SMNVEV (reference sequence). V was cut by 4 bases and J by 4 bases, with 19 bases left in between. CDR3 coding DNA: TGTGCCAGCAGTTCCCCCTTAGTCGGGGGTCGAGAGACCCAGTACTTC. Translation gives CASSSPLVGGRETQYF.

CDR3 residues: CASSVAVGQGADTQYF. The CDR3 DNA reads TGTGCCAGCAGCGTAGCCGTCGGACAGGGGGCAGATACGCAGTATTTT. The V call is TRBV9, the J call TRBJ2-3, with 10 positions matching TRBD1. The CDR3 consists of 16 residues. After removal of 0 bases from V and 4 bases from J, the junction contained 5 bases not matched to a gene. Germline-derived CDR1 and CDR2 are SGDLS and YYNGEE. The full variable domain, its missing parts supplied by reference TRBV9 and TRBJ2-3, is DSGVTQTPKHLITATGQRVTLRCSPRSGDLSVYWYQQSLDQGLQFLIQYYNGEERAKGNILERFSAQQFPDLHSELNLSSLELGDSALYFCASSVAVGQGADTQYFGPGTRLTVL.

The CDR3 here is CASQGGPYNEQFF. The CDR3 DNA is TGTGCCAGTCAGGGGGGCCCGTACAATGAGCAGTTCTTC. V gene TRBV6-1 combines with J gene TRBJ2-1; D is perhaps TRBD1 (7 bases). Trimming pared 9 bases from V and 4 bases from J, leaving 13 bases between. This CDR3 contains 13 residues. Germline lookup yields CDR1 MNHNS and CDR2 SASEGT.

Only one count was recorded for this clonotype. The chain recombines TRBV2 with TRBJ2-3, with 11 positions matching TRBD2. This CDR3 has 16 residues. V shed 2 bases, J shed 4 bases, and the junction held 5 bases outside the gene matches. Germline lookup yields CDR1 SNHLY and CDR2 FYNNEI. CDR3 nucleotides: TGTGCCAGCAGTGAACTCCTAGCGGGAGGTTCAGATACGCAGTATTTT. Its protein product is CASSELLAGGSDTQYF.

The table lists this clonotype with a few counts. The chain recombines TRBV18 with TRBJ1-5; D possibly corresponds to TRBD1 (5 bases). This CDR3 spans 15 amino acids. The V end lost 6 bases, the J end lost 3 bases, and 15 bases lay between the germline ends. Germline V CDR1 and CDR2: KGHSH, LQKENI. The CDR3 loop is CASSQNEGNNQPQHF. CDR3 DNA sequence: TGTGCCAGCTCGCAAAACGAGGGGAACAATCAGCCCCAGCATTTT. The full variable domain, rest sourced from reference TRBV18 and TRBJ1-5, is NAGVMQNPRHLVRRRGQEARLRCSPMKGHSHVYWYRQLPEEGLKFMVYLQKENIIDESGMPKERFSAEFPKEGPSILRIQQVVRGDSAAYFCASSQNEGNNQPQHFGDGTRLSIL.

The V call is TRBV5-1, the J call TRBJ2-7, with D possibly TRBD2 on 6 matching bases. Trimming cost V 0 bases and J 2 bases, with 12 bases left between them. The CDR3 contains 15 residues. The germline gives CDR1 SGHRS, CDR2 YFSETQ. CDR3 bases: TGCGCCAGCAGCTTGGATGGGACGGGGGCCTACGAGCAGTACTTC. Translated: CASSLDGTGAYEQYF.

This clonotype was picked up a small number of times. The rearrangement links TRBV20-1 to TRBJ1-5; tentative D call: TRBD1 (5 bases). V was trimmed by 0 bases and J by 5 bases, leaving 11 bases between them. From germline, CDR1 is DFQATT and CDR2 SNEGSKA (reference sequence). The CDR3 sequence is 14 residues long. Here the CDR3 DNA reads TGCAGTGCTAGAGATCTCTTGGGGGATCAGCCCCAGCATTTT. Protein: CSARDLLGDQPQHF.

This clonotype was picked up many times. This rearrangement joins TRBV20-1 to TRBJ2-3, with 7 bases fitting TRBD2. This CDR3 is 17 amino acids long. Trimming cost V 3 bases and J 4 bases; bases outside gene matches: 16. Germline CDR1 reads DFQATT; CDR2 reads SNEGSKA (reference sequence). The CDR3 coding sequence is TGCAGTGCTAGTCTAACCTGGGACTACCGTGGTGCAGATACGCAGTATTTT. Translated: CSASLTWDYRGADTQYF.